This T cell receptor (beta chain) was sequenced in a study of neurological immune-mediated disorders. The J segment lost 7 bases and the V segment lost 2 bases, leaving 5 bases of the junction unmatched. CDR1 and CDR2 (germline): SGHNT, YENEEA. The CDR3 runs to 13 residues. This clonotype turned up a few times. One entry per CDR3 protein, called by TCRdb with MiXCR from the 5' RACE reads. The table has roughly 20,000 distinct CDR3 sequences, less than 15% seen once. Material: CD4+ T cells from blood. This chain connects TRBV11-3 to TRBJ2-7, with 7 positions matching TRBD2. This TCR derives from a woman in her fifties or sixties with HTLV-1-associated myelopathy (HAM/TSP). In DNA, the CDR3 is TGTGCCAGCAGCTTAATTCTAGCGGAAGAGCAGTACTTC. Translated, it gives CASSLILAEEQYF. Combining the CDR3 with reference TRBV11-3 and TRBJ2-7 gives the whole variable domain EAGVVQSPRYKIIEKKQPVAFWCNPISGHNTLYWYLQNLGQGPELLIRYENEEAVDDSQLPKDRFSAERLKGVDSTLKIQPAELGDSAVYLCASSLILAEEQYFGPGTRLTVT.